This T cell receptor (beta chain) was identified during a study of cytomegalovirus exposure and HLA in healthy donors. Use of 60 Vbeta and 13 Jbeta primers characterized the PCR. The protocol was immunoSEQ multiplex PCR, while the TCRdb copy is restricted to in-frame clones and leaves out a portion. This table has 100,000 to 150,000 clones, about 74% appearing once. Study-wide results and limits: Serostatus for CMV was the only available immune exposure information.

Notes on this clone: The antigen is unknown.

Trimming cost V 6 bases and J 8 bases; bases outside gene matches: 2. The CDR3 has 13 amino acids. The germline CDR1 and CDR2 sequences are MNHEY and SVGAGI. The sample comprised PBMCs. The receptor was isolated from a woman aged 55 to 70 in good health and CMV-seronegative. V is TRBV6-5 and J is TRBJ2-1; TRBD2 aligns across 12 bases. For the CDR3, the DNA is TGTGCCAGCAGGACTAGCGGGGGTCATGAGCAGTTCTTC. Its protein is CASRTSGGHEQFF.